This T cell receptor beta chain was sequenced during a study of response to subunit inactivated influenza vaccine. TCRdb reprocessed the RT-PCR reads via MiXCR and lists one record per CDR3 protein. The profile shows 500,000 to 550,000 distinct CDR3 sequences, approximately 24% of them singletons. This clonotype has just a few counts. V was cut by 4 bases and J by 2 bases, with 13 bases left in between. The CDR3 contains 14 residues. Germline V gene data show CDR1 as SGHRS and CDR2 as YFSETQ. These sequences were also reported in another study, on T cells expressing NK-cell markers. From that study: 5'RACE template switching built TCR beta cDNA with unique molecular identifiers. Beta-chain profiling covered CD3+CD56+NKG2C+, CD3+CD56+NKG2C- and CD3+CD56-NKG2C+ sorted subsets. Eight donors were sequenced, seven testing HCMV-seropositive and one testing seronegative. These clonotypes, the leaders elsewhere, also led the CD3+CD56-NKG2C+ fraction in four donors. Whether expanded NKG2C+ T cell clones recognized HCMV stayed uncertain.

Sequenced here: CD4+ T cells sorted from PBMCs, sampled 11 to 12 days after vaccination. This clonotype originated in a man over 45 who received an inactivated influenza vaccine. The gene calls are TRBV5-1 and TRBJ2-7, with D perhaps TRBD2 (6 bases). Written as DNA, the CDR3 is TGCGCCAGCAGCCTTTCAGCGGGCCCCTACGAGCAGTACTTC. It encodes CASSLSAGPYEQYF.